This TCR beta chain was identified in a study of shared clonotypes between healthy human individuals. Looking at the study overall: For every donor, three CD4 naive, three CD4 memory, two CD8 naive and one CD8 memory plates were used.

Some clones are missing from TCRdb's copy, which holds only in-frame ones; the method was immunoSEQ multiplex PCR. The data hold some 2 million clones, with approximately 94% observed a single time. Naive CD8 cells lacked CD45RO, underwent positive selection for CCR7 and left out terminally differentiated effector memory CD45RA+ cells. Donors, healthy HIV-negative adults, lacked recent acute infections or vaccinations. As to this clone: As yet, its antigen is unknown.

Findings of the study overall: Generally, estimated richness proved larger in naive subsets than it did in memory subsets.

Sequences were obtained from naive CD8+ T cells sorted from blood. The origin of this receptor is a man aged 18-30 years in good health.

This CDR3 reads CASSPSPRQETQYF. DNA for the CDR3: TGTGCCAGCAGTCCCTCCCCCAGGCAAGAGACCCAGTACTTC. The chain links TRBV28 to TRBJ2-5; no firm D call. Between the trimmed V and J ends, which lost 5 bases and 2 bases, there was a span of 12 bases. The CDR3 has 14 amino acids. The germline V gene has CDR1 MDHEN and CDR2 SYDVKM.